This is a list of T cell receptor beta chains from one sample in a study of control samples from healthy donors and cancer patients. TCRdb's table, derived via immunoSEQ multiplex PCR, lists solely in-frame clones and lacks some. The sample holds fewer than 200,000 clones, 90% to 95% seen once. Sequencing was performed on PBMCs. The receptors shown here come from a man between 60 and 75 years old with colorectal cancer. Both conserved end residues are part of each CDR3. D genes are given only for firm matches. A clone size is listed for some rows: how often the clone was seen (once, few, many), or a class if it is expanded.

size,V,J,D,CDR3,DNA
once,TRBV7-2,TRBJ2-3,-,CASSARSSTDTQYF,TGTGCCAGCAGCGCCCGTTCAAGCACAGATACGCAGTATTTT
once,TRBV6-4,TRBJ1-1,-,CASSDGQGGTEAFF,TGTGCCAGCAGTGATGGGCAAGGGGGCACTGAAGCTTTCTTT
-,TRBV3-1/TRBV3-2,TRBJ2-7,TRBD2,CASSRLAGSYEQYF,TGTGCCAGCAGCCGACTAGCGGGGTCCTACGAGCAGTACTTC
few,TRBV5-4,TRBJ1-2,-,CASSRQQGINYGYTF,TGTGCCAGCAGCCGCCAGCAGGGCATAAACTATGGCTACACCTTC
-,TRBV6-6,TRBJ1-2,-,CASSTGTQDGYTF,TGTGCCAGCAGCACAGGGACCCAGGATGGCTACACCTTC
once,TRBV11-2,TRBJ2-1,TRBD2,CASSFTSGSYNEQFF,TGTGCCAGCAGCTTTACTAGCGGGTCCTACAATGAGCAGTTCTTC
-,TRBV7-2,TRBJ2-7,-,CASSFGQGPYEQYF,TGTGCCAGCAGCTTCGGCCAGGGGCCCTACGAGCAGTACTTC
-,TRBV6-2/TRBV6-3,TRBJ2-5,-,CASSYRSRDSQYF,TGTGCCAGCAGTTACAGGTCACGGGACTCCCAGTACTTC
-,TRBV7-2,TRBJ1-1,-,CASSLTSQGNTEAFF,TGTGCCAGCAGCTTAACGTCTCAGGGAAACACTGAAGCTTTCTTT
once,TRBV9,TRBJ2-5,TRBD2,CASSVGLAGLETQYF,TGTGCCAGCAGCGTAGGCTTAGCGGGGCTGGAGACCCAGTACTTC
-,TRBV7-9,TRBJ2-7,TRBD1,CASSRIQGQGHEQYF,TGTGCCAGCAGCCGGATTCAGGGACAGGGCCACGAGCAGTACTTC
-,TRBV5-6,TRBJ2-1,TRBD1,CASSFPGTGVYNEQFF,TGTGCCAGCAGCTTTCCCGGGACAGGGGTTTACAATGAGCAGTTCTTC
-,TRBV4-1,TRBJ2-2,TRBD1,CASSPGQGRIGELFF,TGCGCCAGCAGCCCCGGACAGGGTAGGATCGGGGAGCTGTTTTTT
once,TRBV30,TRBJ1-2,-,CAWSLAEIYGYTF,TGTGCCTGGAGTTTAGCGGAGATCTATGGCTACACCTTC
-,TRBV19,TRBJ1-2,TRBD1,CASSIDRGQDGYTF,TGTGCCAGTAGTATAGACAGGGGGCAGGATGGCTACACCTTC
-,TRBV7-2,TRBJ2-1,TRBD2,CASSFRLAGDNEQFF,TGTGCCAGCAGCTTCAGGCTAGCGGGAGACAATGAGCAGTTCTTC
-,TRBV7-9,TRBJ2-7,-,CASIEGQGSSYEQYF,TGTGCCAGCATTGAGGGGCAGGGGAGCTCCTACGAGCAGTACTTC
once,TRBV24-1,TRBJ2-3,-,CATESTDTQYF,TGTGCCACAGAATCCACAGATACGCAGTATTTT
-,TRBV5-1,TRBJ1-1,TRBD1,CASSQRTGMNTEAFF,TGCGCCAGCAGCCAAAGGACAGGCATGAACACTGAAGCTTTCTTT
-,TRBV19,TRBJ1-6,-,CASSGQGNSPLHF,TGTGCCAGTTCTGGGCAGGGGAATTCACCCCTCCACTTT
-,TRBV4-3,TRBJ1-1,TRBD1,CASSRVGTGWTEAFF,TGCGCCAGCAGCCGAGTCGGGACAGGATGGACTGAAGCTTTCTTT
-,TRBV10-2,TRBJ2-1,TRBD1,CASRPTGSYNEQFF,TGCGCCAGCAGGCCGACAGGGTCCTACAATGAGCAGTTCTTC
once,TRBV3-1/TRBV3-2,TRBJ2-3,TRBD2,CASRSRTSGGALGTDTQYF,TGTGCCAGCAGGTCCAGGACTAGCGGGGGGGCATTGGGTACAGATACGCAGTATTTT
-,TRBV5-6,TRBJ2-5,-,CASSLRWTAKETQYF,TGTGCCAGCAGCTTGAGATGGACAGCCAAAGAGACCCAGTACTTC